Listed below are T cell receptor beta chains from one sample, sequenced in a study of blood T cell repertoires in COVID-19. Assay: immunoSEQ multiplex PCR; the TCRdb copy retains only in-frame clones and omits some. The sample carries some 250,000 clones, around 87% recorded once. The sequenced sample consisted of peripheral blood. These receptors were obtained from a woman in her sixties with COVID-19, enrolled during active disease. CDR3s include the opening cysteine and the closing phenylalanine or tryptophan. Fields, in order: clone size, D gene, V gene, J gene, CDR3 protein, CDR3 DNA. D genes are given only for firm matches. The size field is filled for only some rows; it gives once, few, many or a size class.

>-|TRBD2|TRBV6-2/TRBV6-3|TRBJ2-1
CASSYPGLAGNEQFF
TGTGCCAGCAGTTACCCGGGACTAGCGGGAAATGAGCAGTTCTTC
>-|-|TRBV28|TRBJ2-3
CASSFSAPDTQYF
TGTGCCAGCAGTTTCTCAGCGCCAGATACGCAGTATTTT
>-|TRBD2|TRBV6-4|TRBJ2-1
CASSDGRSSGNEQFF
TGTGCCAGCAGTGACGGCAGGTCTAGCGGCAATGAGCAGTTCTTC
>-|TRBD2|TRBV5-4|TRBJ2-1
CASSSGSYNEQFF
TGTGCCAGCAGTAGCGGGAGTTACAATGAGCAGTTCTTC
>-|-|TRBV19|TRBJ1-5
CASSTRDTGQPQHF
TGTGCCAGTAGTACCCGGGACACCGGCCAGCCCCAGCATTTT
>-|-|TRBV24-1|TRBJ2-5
CATSGDRPQETQYF
TGTGCCACCAGTGGCGACAGACCTCAAGAGACCCAGTACTTC
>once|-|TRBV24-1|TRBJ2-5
CATSDHGTAKETQYF
TGTGCCACCAGTGACCACGGGACTGCCAAAGAGACCCAGTACTTC
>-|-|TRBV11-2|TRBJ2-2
CASSLSGELFF
TGTGCCAGCAGCTTGAGCGGGGAGCTGTTTTTT
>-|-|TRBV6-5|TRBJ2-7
CASSYSRHNYEQYF
TGTGCCAGCAGTTACTCGAGACACAACTACGAGCAGTACTTC
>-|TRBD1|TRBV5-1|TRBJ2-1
CASSLMGTGFVEQFF
TGCGCCAGCAGCTTGATGGGGACAGGTTTCGTCGAGCAGTTCTTC
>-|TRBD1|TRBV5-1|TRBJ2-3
CASSWTGRTDTQYF
TGCGCCAGCAGCTGGACAGGACGCACAGATACGCAGTATTTT
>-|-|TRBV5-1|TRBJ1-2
CASRVNRDYGYTF
TGCGCCAGCAGAGTCAATCGGGACTATGGCTACACCTTC
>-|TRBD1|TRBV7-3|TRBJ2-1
CASSLIPGRGGAGNEQFF
TGTGCCAGCAGCTTAATCCCGGGTAGAGGGGGCGCAGGGAATGAGCAGTTCTTC
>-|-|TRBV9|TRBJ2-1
CASSRSGSSYNEQFF
TGTGCCAGCAGCCGTAGCGGTAGCTCCTACAATGAGCAGTTCTTC
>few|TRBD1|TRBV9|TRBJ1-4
CASSVGGGGGDGKLFF
TGTGCCAGCAGCGTAGGAGGAGGGGGCGGTGATGGAAAACTGTTTTTT
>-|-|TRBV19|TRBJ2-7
CASSIGLSYEQYF
TGTGCCAGTAGTATAGGACTCTCTTACGAGCAGTACTTC
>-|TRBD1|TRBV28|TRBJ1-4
CASSSTGAFNEKLFF
TGTGCCAGCAGTTCGACAGGGGCCTTTAATGAAAAACTGTTTTTT
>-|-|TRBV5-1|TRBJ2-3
CASSSGLGYTDTQYF
TGCGCCAGCAGCTCGGGACTCGGTTACACAGATACGCAGTATTTT
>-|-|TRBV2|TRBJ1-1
CASSEVRGSTEAFF
TGTGCCAGCAGTGAAGTGAGGGGGAGTACTGAAGCTTTCTTT
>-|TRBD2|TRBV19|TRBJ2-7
CASRRAGSYEQYF
TGTGCCAGCCGGAGAGCGGGATCTTACGAGCAGTACTTC
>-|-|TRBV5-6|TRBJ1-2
CASSLVGGTFGYTF
TGTGCCAGCAGCTTGGTTGGGGGCACGTTTGGCTACACCTTC
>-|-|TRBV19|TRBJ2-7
CASSMSLGASYEQYF
TGTGCCAGTAGTATGTCCTTGGGGGCAAGTTACGAGCAGTACTTC